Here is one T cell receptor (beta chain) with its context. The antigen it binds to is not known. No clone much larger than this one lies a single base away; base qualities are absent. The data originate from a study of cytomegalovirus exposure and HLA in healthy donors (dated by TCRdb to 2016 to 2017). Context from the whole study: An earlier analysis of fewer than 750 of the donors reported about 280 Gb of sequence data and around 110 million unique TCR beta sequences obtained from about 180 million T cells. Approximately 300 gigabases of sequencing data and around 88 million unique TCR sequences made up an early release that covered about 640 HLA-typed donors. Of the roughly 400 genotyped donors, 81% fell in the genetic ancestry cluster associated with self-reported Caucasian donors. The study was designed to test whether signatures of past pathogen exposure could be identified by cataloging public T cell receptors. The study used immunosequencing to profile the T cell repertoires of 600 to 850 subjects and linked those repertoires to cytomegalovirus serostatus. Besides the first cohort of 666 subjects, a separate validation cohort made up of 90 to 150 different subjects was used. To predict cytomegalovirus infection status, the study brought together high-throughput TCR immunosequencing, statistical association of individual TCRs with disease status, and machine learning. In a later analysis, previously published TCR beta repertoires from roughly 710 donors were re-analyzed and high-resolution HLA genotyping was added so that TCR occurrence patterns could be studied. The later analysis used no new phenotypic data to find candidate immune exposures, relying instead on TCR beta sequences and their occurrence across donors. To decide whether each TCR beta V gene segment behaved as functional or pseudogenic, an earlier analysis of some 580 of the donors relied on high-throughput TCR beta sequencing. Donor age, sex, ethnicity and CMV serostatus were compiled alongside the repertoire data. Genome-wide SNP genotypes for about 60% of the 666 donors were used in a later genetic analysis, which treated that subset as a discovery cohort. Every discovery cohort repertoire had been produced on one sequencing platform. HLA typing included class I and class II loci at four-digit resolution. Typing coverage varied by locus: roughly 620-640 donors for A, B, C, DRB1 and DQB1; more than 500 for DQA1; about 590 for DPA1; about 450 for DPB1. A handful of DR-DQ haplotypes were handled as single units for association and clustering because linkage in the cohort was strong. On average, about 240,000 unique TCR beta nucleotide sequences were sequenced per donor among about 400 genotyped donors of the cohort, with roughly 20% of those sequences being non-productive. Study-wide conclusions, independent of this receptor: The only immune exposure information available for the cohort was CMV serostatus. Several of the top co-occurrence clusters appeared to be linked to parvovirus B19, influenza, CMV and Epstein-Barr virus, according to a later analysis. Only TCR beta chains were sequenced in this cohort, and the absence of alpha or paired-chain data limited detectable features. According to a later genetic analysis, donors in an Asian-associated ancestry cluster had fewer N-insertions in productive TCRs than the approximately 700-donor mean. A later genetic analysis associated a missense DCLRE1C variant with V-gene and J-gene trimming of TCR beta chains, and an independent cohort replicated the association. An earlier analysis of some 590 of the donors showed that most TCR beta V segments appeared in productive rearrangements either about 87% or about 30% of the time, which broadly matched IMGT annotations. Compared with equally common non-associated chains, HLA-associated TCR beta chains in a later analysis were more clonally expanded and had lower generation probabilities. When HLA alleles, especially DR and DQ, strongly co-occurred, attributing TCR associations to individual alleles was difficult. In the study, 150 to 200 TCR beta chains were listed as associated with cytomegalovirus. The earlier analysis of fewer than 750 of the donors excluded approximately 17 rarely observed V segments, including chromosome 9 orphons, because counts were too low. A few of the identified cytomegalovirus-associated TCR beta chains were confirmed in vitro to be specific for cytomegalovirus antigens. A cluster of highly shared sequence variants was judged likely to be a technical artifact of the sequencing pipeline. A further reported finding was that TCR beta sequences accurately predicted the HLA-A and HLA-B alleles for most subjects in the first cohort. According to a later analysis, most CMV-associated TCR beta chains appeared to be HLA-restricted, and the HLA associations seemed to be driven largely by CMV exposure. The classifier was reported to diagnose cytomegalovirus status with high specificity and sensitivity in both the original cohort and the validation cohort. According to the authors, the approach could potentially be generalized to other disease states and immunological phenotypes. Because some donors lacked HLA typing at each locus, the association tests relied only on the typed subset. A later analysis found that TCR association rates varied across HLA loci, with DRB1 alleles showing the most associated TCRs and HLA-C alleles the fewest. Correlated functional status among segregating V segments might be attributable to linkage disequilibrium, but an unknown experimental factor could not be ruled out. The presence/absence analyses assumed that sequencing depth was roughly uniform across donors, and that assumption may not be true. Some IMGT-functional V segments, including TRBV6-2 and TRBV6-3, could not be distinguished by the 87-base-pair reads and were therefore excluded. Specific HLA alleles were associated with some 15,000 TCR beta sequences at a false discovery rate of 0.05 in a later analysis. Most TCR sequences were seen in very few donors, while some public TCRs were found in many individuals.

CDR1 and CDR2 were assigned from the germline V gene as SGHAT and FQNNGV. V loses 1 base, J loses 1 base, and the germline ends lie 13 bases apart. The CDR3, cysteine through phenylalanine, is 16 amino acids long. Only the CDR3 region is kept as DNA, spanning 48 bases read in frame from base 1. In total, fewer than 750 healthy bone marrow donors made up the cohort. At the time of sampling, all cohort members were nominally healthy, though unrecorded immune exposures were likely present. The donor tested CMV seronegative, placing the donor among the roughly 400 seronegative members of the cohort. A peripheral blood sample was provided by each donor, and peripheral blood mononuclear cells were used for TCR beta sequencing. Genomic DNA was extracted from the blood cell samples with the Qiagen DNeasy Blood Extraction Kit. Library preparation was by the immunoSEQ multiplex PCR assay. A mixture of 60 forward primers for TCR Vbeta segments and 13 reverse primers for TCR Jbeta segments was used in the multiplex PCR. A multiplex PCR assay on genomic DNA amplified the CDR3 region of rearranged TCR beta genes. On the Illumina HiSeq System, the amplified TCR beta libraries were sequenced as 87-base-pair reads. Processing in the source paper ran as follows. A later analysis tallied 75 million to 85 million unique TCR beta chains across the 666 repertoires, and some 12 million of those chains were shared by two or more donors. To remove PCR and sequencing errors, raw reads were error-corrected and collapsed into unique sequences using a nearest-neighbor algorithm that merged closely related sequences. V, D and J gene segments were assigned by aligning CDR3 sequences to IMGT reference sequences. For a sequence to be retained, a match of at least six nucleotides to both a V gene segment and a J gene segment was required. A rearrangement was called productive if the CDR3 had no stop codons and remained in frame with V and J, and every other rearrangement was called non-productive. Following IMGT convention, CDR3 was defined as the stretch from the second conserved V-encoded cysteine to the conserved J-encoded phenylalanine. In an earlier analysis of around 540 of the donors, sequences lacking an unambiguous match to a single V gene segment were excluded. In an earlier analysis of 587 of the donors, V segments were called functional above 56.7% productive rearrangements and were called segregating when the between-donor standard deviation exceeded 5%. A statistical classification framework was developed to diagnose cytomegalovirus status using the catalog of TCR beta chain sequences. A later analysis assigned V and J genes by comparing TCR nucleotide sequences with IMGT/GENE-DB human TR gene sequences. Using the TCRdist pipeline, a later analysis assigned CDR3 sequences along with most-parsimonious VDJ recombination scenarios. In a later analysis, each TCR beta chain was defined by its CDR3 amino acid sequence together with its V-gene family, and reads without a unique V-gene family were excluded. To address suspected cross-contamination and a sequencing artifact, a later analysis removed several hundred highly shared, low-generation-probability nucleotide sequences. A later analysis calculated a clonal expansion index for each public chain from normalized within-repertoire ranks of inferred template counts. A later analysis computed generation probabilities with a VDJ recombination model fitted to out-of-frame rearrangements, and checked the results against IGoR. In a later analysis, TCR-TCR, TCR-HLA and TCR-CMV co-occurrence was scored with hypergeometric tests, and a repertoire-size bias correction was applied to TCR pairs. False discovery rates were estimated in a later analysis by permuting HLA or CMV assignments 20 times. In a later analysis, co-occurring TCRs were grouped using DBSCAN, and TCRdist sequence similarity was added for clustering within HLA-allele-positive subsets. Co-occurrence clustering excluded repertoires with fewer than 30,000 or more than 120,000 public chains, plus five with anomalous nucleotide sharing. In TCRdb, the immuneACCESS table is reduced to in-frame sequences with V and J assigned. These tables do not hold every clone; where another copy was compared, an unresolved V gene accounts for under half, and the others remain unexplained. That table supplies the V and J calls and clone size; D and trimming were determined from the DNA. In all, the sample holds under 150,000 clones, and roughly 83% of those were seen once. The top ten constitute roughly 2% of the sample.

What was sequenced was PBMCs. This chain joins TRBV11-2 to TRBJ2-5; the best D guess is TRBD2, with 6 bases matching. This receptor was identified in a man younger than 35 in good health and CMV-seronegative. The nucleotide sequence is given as TGTGCCAGCAGCTTAGCGGGCATGGGGGGCCAAGAGACCCAGTACTTC. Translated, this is CASSLAGMGGQETQYF.